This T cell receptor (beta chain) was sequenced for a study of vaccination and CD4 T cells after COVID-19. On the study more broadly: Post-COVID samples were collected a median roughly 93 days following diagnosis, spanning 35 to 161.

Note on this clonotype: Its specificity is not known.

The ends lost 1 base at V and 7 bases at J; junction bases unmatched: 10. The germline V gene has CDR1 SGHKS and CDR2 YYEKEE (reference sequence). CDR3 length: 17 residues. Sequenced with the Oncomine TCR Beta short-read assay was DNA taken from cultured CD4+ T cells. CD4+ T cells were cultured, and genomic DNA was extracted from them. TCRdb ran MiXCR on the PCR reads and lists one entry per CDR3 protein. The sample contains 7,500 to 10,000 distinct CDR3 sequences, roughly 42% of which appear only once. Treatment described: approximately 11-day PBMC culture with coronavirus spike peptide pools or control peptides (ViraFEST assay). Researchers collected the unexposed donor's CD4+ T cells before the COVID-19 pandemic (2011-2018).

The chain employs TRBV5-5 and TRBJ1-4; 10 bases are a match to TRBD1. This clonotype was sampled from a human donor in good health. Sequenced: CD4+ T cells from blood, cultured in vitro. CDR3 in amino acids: CASSLTLTGGAGEKLFF. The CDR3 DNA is TGTGCCAGCAGCTTGACATTGACAGGGGGCGCAGGTGAAAAACTGTTTTTT.